This TCR beta chain was found in a study of T cell repertoires in cytomegalovirus infection. On this clonotype: Antigen: not known.

The CDR3 extends over 12 amino acids. Trimming cost V 5 bases and J 8 bases, with 12 bases left between them. Germline CDR1 reads SGHTA; CDR2 reads FQGNSA. In TCRdb, the reads were re-called with MiXCR into one record per CDR3 protein. The table includes about 350,000 distinct CDR3 sequences, about 32% detected once. This chain joins TRBV7-2 and TRBJ1-2, with D possibly TRBD1 on 6 matching bases. This sequence was found in a human donor in good health (CMV status not recorded). Some clones in this sample may be carry-over from other donors' samples. The sequencing used cultured PBMCs, collected from culture after CMV antigen stimulation. The CDR3 region has the DNA TGTGCCAGCAGCCGACAGGTGGAAGGCTACACCTTC. It codes for CASSRQVEGYTF.